The present entry profiles one TCR beta chain with its context. Clones were sequenced by immunoSEQ multiplex PCR, and TCRdb holds only the in-frame ones, with some missing. The sample yields roughly 150,000 clones, 70% to 90% seen once. The sample belongs to a study of T cell responses to AZD1222 COVID-19 vaccine. Trimming stripped 8 bases from V and 4 bases from J, with 16 bases between. The CDR3 sequence is 14 residues long. The germline CDR1 and CDR2 sequences are SNHLY and FYNNEI. The source is an adult in good health. The specimen was peripheral blood, collected on day 0 of AZD1222 vaccination. The rearrangement joins TRBV2 to TRBJ2-3; maybe TRBD2 (5 bases). CDR3 coding DNA: TGTGCCAGCTCGAGAGGAGGTTCCGCAGATACGCAGTATTTT. The encoded protein is CASSRGGSADTQYF.